This TCR beta chain was documented in a study of a mutant IDH1 vaccine in newly diagnosed glioma. Study overall: The first vaccination came 4-6 weeks after radiotherapy alone, or with temozolomide cycles. Patients got radiotherapy, temozolomide, or both beforehand, and most got both. Week 35 brought visit V12, which was followed by visit V13 at week 47.

Documented time point: week 47, end of study. Alongside topical imiquimod, each dose of vaccine comprised 300 ug of mutant IDH1 20-mer peptide. Patients came in for eight vaccinations, in weeks 1, 3, 5, 7, 11, 15, 19 and 23. Of note for this clone: Its antigen is unidentified.

This table comes from immunoSEQ multiplex PCR, and its TCRdb copy is limited to in-frame clones, with some not included. Here the sample spans approximately 21,000 clones, approximately 88% being singletons. Per the germline V gene, CDR1 is LGHNA and CDR2 is YNFKEQ. V was pared by 1 base and J by 9 bases, with 12 bases of the junction left unmatched. There are 15 residues in the CDR3. The sample was PBMCs, taken from a glioma patient whose treatment included an IDH1 peptide vaccine. The TCR originated in a man aged 40-55 years with glioma. The J gene is TRBJ2-7, the V gene TRBV4-2; 7 positions match TRBD2. CDR3 in DNA: TGTGCCAGCAGCCAAGGAAAGGAAGGGAGGGTGGGGCAGTACTTC. The encoded protein is CASSQGKEGRVGQYF.